The clone carrying this T cell receptor beta chain was seen only a few times. The V gene's germline CDR1 is SGHRS and CDR2 YFSETQ. The CDR3 loop spans 14 amino acids. V was cut by 4 bases and J by 5 bases, with 16 bases left in between. Isolation of PBMCs gave at least 7 million cells per sample. This entry comes from a study of blood T cells in healthy people across ages. For the second PCR, which ran for about 7 to 12 cycles, a sample-barcoded 5' primer and a J-beta primer mix were used. TCRdb analysed the 5' RACE reads with MiXCR anew, one entry per CDR3 protein. The sample contains approximately 780,000 distinct CDR3 sequences, under 30% of which appear only once. A further study also used this sample, focusing on T cells of mothers and their children.

Sequencing was carried out using blood. The TCR sequence derives from a boy aged 5 to 17 in good health. J is TRBJ2-7 and V is TRBV5-1, with D perhaps matching TRBD1 (6 bases). CDR3 sequence: CASSPATGNHEQYF. As DNA, the CDR3 is TGCGCCAGCAGCCCGGCCACAGGGAACCACGAGCAGTACTTC. Filled out from reference TRBV5-1 and TRBJ2-7, the complete variable domain reads KAGVTQTPRYLIKTRGQQVTLSCSPISGHRSVSWYQQTPGQGLQFLFEYFSETQRNKGNFPGRFSGRQFSNSRSEMNVSTLELGDSALYLCASSPATGNHEQYFGPGTRLTVT.